This T cell receptor (beta chain) was profiled in a study of T cell repertoires in cytomegalovirus infection. Study observations and caveats: Identification of carriers of CMV plus the relevant HLA was performed using cumulative public TCR beta family frequency. It was HLA-C-restricted CMV-specific TCR beta clonotypes that dominated the response ex vivo.

This clonotype was recorded only once. Its antigen is currently unknown. From germline, CDR1 is MGHRA and CDR2 YSYEKL. The CDR3 spans 16 residues. The germline V and J ends were trimmed by 8 bases and 1 base, with 18 bases remaining between them. TCRdb ran MiXCR on the reads and lists one entry per CDR3 protein. The sample has about 150,000 distinct CDR3 sequences, 20% to 30% seen once. Sequencing input: PBMCs. The receptor was derived from a human donor in good health (CMV status not recorded). Some clones in this sample may be carry-over from other donors' samples. The rearrangement joins TRBV4-1 to TRBJ2-1; D may be TRBD1 (6 bases). The CDR3 region is CASGPQPQGSYNEQFF. CDR3 in DNA: TGCGCCAGCGGCCCCCAACCACAGGGTTCCTACAATGAGCAGTTCTTC.